This is a list of T cell receptor beta chains from one sample in a study of a mutant IDH1 vaccine in newly diagnosed glioma. TCRdb's table, derived via immunoSEQ multiplex PCR, lists solely in-frame clones and lacks some. The table lists 80,000 to 100,000 clones, about four fifths of them singletons. The sequencing used PBMCs, collected from a glioma patient treated with radiotherapy, temozolomide or both. These receptors all stem from a man aged 40-49 years with glioma. Both conserved end residues are part of each CDR3. Each record gives: CDR3 protein, CDR3 DNA, clone size, V gene, D gene, CDR3 length, J gene. D genes are given only for firm matches. For some rows the clone size is stated as once, few or many, or as a class when expanded; others skip it.

cdr3_aa: CAISESRGSSYEQYF
cdr3_nt: TGTGCCATCAGTGAGTCGCGCGGGAGCTCCTACGAGCAGTACTTC
clone_size: NA
v_call: TRBV10-3
d_call: TRBD2
cdr3_length: 15
j_call: TRBJ2-7

cdr3_aa: CASGWGARSEQFF
cdr3_nt: TGTGCCAGCGGCTGGGGGGCCCGGAGTGAGCAGTTCTTC
clone_size: NA
v_call: TRBV7-6
d_call: NA
cdr3_length: 13
j_call: TRBJ2-1

cdr3_aa: CASTEPGGLPADTQYF
cdr3_nt: TGTGCCAGCACCGAGCCAGGAGGCCTCCCCGCAGATACGCAGTATTTT
clone_size: NA
v_call: TRBV2
d_call: NA
cdr3_length: 16
j_call: TRBJ2-3

cdr3_aa: CASSLPRTGGGNTIYF
cdr3_nt: TGTGCCAGCAGCTTACCTCGGACAGGAGGAGGAAACACCATATATTTT
clone_size: NA
v_call: TRBV7-9
d_call: TRBD1
cdr3_length: 16
j_call: TRBJ1-3

cdr3_aa: CAISEGRDEQFF
cdr3_nt: TGTGCCATCAGTGAGGGTCGGGATGAGCAGTTCTTC
clone_size: NA
v_call: TRBV10-3
d_call: NA
cdr3_length: 12
j_call: TRBJ2-1

cdr3_aa: CASHTGGTRETQYF
cdr3_nt: TGTGCCAGTCATACAGGGGGCACGAGGGAGACCCAGTACTTC
clone_size: few
v_call: TRBV2
d_call: TRBD1
cdr3_length: 14
j_call: TRBJ2-5

cdr3_aa: CASSLVSAFGQYF
cdr3_nt: TGTGCCAGCAGCTTAGTTTCGGCCTTCGGGCAGTACTTC
clone_size: NA
v_call: TRBV7-2
d_call: NA
cdr3_length: 13
j_call: TRBJ2-7

cdr3_aa: CASSLIQQETQYF
cdr3_nt: TGTGCCAGCAGCCTTATACAACAAGAGACCCAGTACTTC
clone_size: NA
v_call: TRBV28
d_call: NA
cdr3_length: 13
j_call: TRBJ2-5

cdr3_aa: CASSLIAGGLYNEQFF
cdr3_nt: TGCGCCAGCAGCTTAATAGCGGGAGGACTCTACAATGAGCAGTTCTTC
clone_size: NA
v_call: TRBV5-1
d_call: TRBD2
cdr3_length: 16
j_call: TRBJ2-1

cdr3_aa: CASSVEASGNTIYF
cdr3_nt: TGTGCCAGCAGCGTAGAGGCCTCTGGAAACACCATATATTTT
clone_size: NA
v_call: TRBV9
d_call: NA
cdr3_length: 14
j_call: TRBJ1-3

cdr3_aa: CSGGSGAETQYF
cdr3_nt: TGCAGCGGGGGATCAGGGGCGGAGACCCAGTACTTC
clone_size: medium-sized
v_call: TRBV29-1
d_call: NA
cdr3_length: 12
j_call: TRBJ2-5

cdr3_aa: CASSLVGARGYTF
cdr3_nt: TGTGCCAGCAGCTTGGTGGGGGCGCGCGGCTACACCTTC
clone_size: NA
v_call: TRBV5-4
d_call: NA
cdr3_length: 13
j_call: TRBJ1-2

cdr3_aa: CASSLASGNTGELFF
cdr3_nt: TGTGCTAGCAGCTTGGCTAGCGGCAACACCGGGGAGCTGTTTTTT
clone_size: NA
v_call: TRBV7-7
d_call: TRBD2
cdr3_length: 15
j_call: TRBJ2-2

cdr3_aa: CASSQNRRYTF
cdr3_nt: TGTGCCAGTAGCCAAAACAGGCGGTACACCTTC
clone_size: NA
v_call: TRBV19
d_call: NA
cdr3_length: 11
j_call: TRBJ1-2

cdr3_aa: CASRDRGDSYEQYF
cdr3_nt: TGTGCCAGCAGGGACAGGGGGGATTCCTACGAGCAGTACTTC
clone_size: once
v_call: TRBV5-4
d_call: TRBD1
cdr3_length: 14
j_call: TRBJ2-7

cdr3_aa: CASSLGGSGRVYGYTF
cdr3_nt: TGTGCCAGCAGCTTAGGCGGGTCAGGGCGGGTCTATGGCTACACCTTC
clone_size: NA
v_call: TRBV11-2
d_call: NA
cdr3_length: 16
j_call: TRBJ1-2

cdr3_aa: CASSQGLATGELFF
cdr3_nt: TGTGCCAGCAGCCAAGGACTAGCGACCGGGGAGCTGTTTTTT
clone_size: NA
v_call: TRBV5-5
d_call: TRBD2
cdr3_length: 14
j_call: TRBJ2-2

cdr3_aa: CASSPMIGNTEAFF
cdr3_nt: TGTGCCAGCAGCCCTATGATAGGGAATACTGAAGCTTTCTTT
clone_size: NA
v_call: TRBV21-1
d_call: NA
cdr3_length: 14
j_call: TRBJ1-1

cdr3_aa: CAWSGGVYNEQFF
cdr3_nt: TGTGCCTGGAGTGGGGGGGTGTACAATGAGCAGTTCTTC
clone_size: NA
v_call: TRBV30
d_call: NA
cdr3_length: 13
j_call: TRBJ2-1

cdr3_aa: CATSSDRGARGETQYF
cdr3_nt: TGTGCCACCAGCTCGGACAGGGGCGCTCGGGGGGAGACCCAGTACTTC
clone_size: NA
v_call: TRBV15
d_call: TRBD1
cdr3_length: 16
j_call: TRBJ2-5

cdr3_aa: CASNGVGDTQYF
cdr3_nt: TGTGCCAGCAACGGGGTGGGGGATACGCAGTATTTT
clone_size: NA
v_call: TRBV5-6
d_call: NA
cdr3_length: 12
j_call: TRBJ2-3

cdr3_aa: CASSQTSGGTDTQYF
cdr3_nt: TGTGCTAGCAGCCAGACTAGCGGGGGCACAGATACGCAGTATTTT
clone_size: NA
v_call: TRBV7-7
d_call: TRBD2
cdr3_length: 15
j_call: TRBJ2-3

cdr3_aa: CASSLSRQGLWNTEAFF
cdr3_nt: TGTGCCAGCAGCTTGAGTCGTCAGGGACTTTGGAACACTGAAGCTTTCTTT
clone_size: NA
v_call: TRBV5-5
d_call: NA
cdr3_length: 17
j_call: TRBJ1-1

cdr3_aa: CASSRTSGSYNEQFF
cdr3_nt: TGCGCCAGCAGCCGGACTAGCGGGAGTTACAATGAGCAGTTCTTC
clone_size: once
v_call: TRBV5-1
d_call: TRBD2
cdr3_length: 15
j_call: TRBJ2-1